This T cell receptor beta chain was obtained from a study of T cells in Graves' hyperthyroidism and ophthalmopathy. This clonotype occurred many times. The antigen is undetermined. The V gene's germline CDR1 is MNHNS and CDR2 SASEGT. With V trimmed by 5 bases and J by 2 bases, 5 bases remained unmatched. This CDR3 has 15 amino acids. Amplification yielded TCR beta CDR3 regions, with RNA transcripts as the source. The HTBI primer set drove a first-round RT-PCR of the TCR CDR3. TCRdb itself ran the multiplex PCR reads through MiXCR, one entry per CDR3 protein. The sample contains 300,000 to 450,000 distinct CDR3 sequences, around 13% of which appear only once. The study's findings and limits: Blood also carried most thyroid clonotypes expanded above 0.001.

Sequencing was performed on blood. The source of this sequence is a woman in her twenties or thirties with Graves' ophthalmopathy. V is TRBV6-1 and J is TRBJ2-3; 9 positions agree with TRBD1. The CDR3: CASSSGTGHTDTQYF. Written as DNA, the CDR3 is TGTGCCAGCAGTTCCGGGACAGGGCACACAGATACGCAGTATTTT.